The rows below give T cell receptor beta chains drawn from one sample of a study of cytomegalovirus exposure and HLA in healthy donors. Sequencing was performed with immunoSEQ multiplex PCR; in TCRdb, only in-frame clones are kept and a portion is missing. The sample has 90,000 to 110,000 clones; 65% to 80% are singletons. Sequencing was done on a sample of PBMCs. The receptor set was obtained from a male donor in good health and CMV-seronegative. The CDR3 runs from the conserved cysteine through the conserved F or W. D genes are given only for firm matches. The size entry is marked missing in some rows and otherwise reads once, few, many or a size class.

V gene	J gene	clone size	D gene	CDR3 DNA	CDR3 protein
TRBV5-5	TRBJ2-4	.	.	TGTGCCAGCAGCTCCCCAGGGAGGAGGGCCAAAAACATTCAGTACTTC	CASSSPGRRAKNIQYF
TRBV6-1	TRBJ2-7	.	TRBD1	TGTGCCAGCAGTGAAGCACCCTCCGGGACAGAACACTACGAGCAGTACTTC	CASSEAPSGTEHYEQYF
TRBV15	TRBJ2-1	.	.	TGTGCCACCAGCAGGACCAACAGGGCCTACAATGAGCAGTTCTTC	CATSRTNRAYNEQFF
TRBV11-3	TRBJ2-3	few	.	TGTGCCAGCACCCAAACGACTACCACAGATACGCAGTATTTT	CASTQTTTTDTQYF
TRBV7-2	TRBJ2-3	.	TRBD2	TGTGCCAGCAGCTTAGAGTTAACTAGCGGCATTTCCGATACGCAGTATTTT	CASSLELTSGISDTQYF
TRBV5-6	TRBJ2-3	.	.	TGTGCCAGCAGCTTGGAGCGGAAGACCGATACGCAGTATTTT	CASSLERKTDTQYF
TRBV11-3	TRBJ1-4	.	TRBD1	TGTGCCAGCAGCTTTAAGGGGGCAAATGAAAAACTGTTTTTT	CASSFKGANEKLFF
TRBV4-1	TRBJ1-5	.	.	TGCGCCAGCAGCCAGCTCAGGGGTCAGCCCCAGCATTTT	CASSQLRGQPQHF
TRBV7-2	TRBJ2-1	.	.	TGTGCCAGCAGCTTAGTGGCGTCTAGCCTCCCAAATGAGCAGTTCTTC	CASSLVASSLPNEQFF
TRBV5-1	TRBJ1-1	.	.	TGCGCCAGCAGCTTAGGAGTGAGGCGGTTTGAAGCTTTCTTT	CASSLGVRRFEAFF
TRBV25-1	TRBJ1-4	.	.	TGTGCCACAACGGGGGGGGATTACGAAAAACTGTTTTTT	CATTGGDYEKLFF
TRBV7-9	TRBJ2-5	.	.	TGTGCCAGCAGCCCGGGACAATCAGAGACCCAGTACTTC	CASSPGQSETQYF
TRBV25-1	TRBJ2-3	.	TRBD2	TGTGCCAGCAGTGAAGCTAGCGGGATCCTCGATACGCAGTATTTT	CASSEASGILDTQYF
TRBV7-3	TRBJ2-5	.	TRBD2	TGTGCCAGCAGTCCGGGACTAGCGGGGGGCCAAGAGACCCAGTACTTC	CASSPGLAGGQETQYF
TRBV5-1	TRBJ2-7	.	TRBD2	TGCGCCAGCAGCTCCACGACTAGCGGGAGCTCCTACGAGCAGTACTTC	CASSSTTSGSSYEQYF
TRBV18	TRBJ2-7	.	TRBD2	TGTGCCAGCTCACCACGGACTAGCGGGAAGTACGAGCAGTACTTC	CASSPRTSGKYEQYF
TRBV11-2	TRBJ2-3	.	.	TGTGCCAGCAGCTTAGTACCTACCGGGAGCGGGCCAGATACGCAGTATTTT	CASSLVPTGSGPDTQYF
TRBV4-3	TRBJ2-7	.	TRBD1	TGCGCCAGCAGCCAAGGGACAGGGGAAAGCTACGAGCAGTACTTC	CASSQGTGESYEQYF
TRBV7-9	TRBJ1-2	once	.	TGTGCCAGCAGCTTAGTAGCCCCGGATGGCTACACCTTC	CASSLVAPDGYTF
TRBV28	TRBJ2-3	.	.	TGTGCCAGCAGGCTAACAGATACGCAGTATTTT	CASRLTDTQYF
TRBV30	TRBJ1-5	.	TRBD1	TGTGCCTGGAGTCGGGCAGGGGGCATAAAGGGGGATCAGCCCCAGCATTTT	CAWSRAGGIKGDQPQHF
TRBV27	TRBJ2-2	once	TRBD2	TGTGCCAGCAGGGGAGCGGGAACTGGGGTCCGGGAGCTGTTTTTT	CASRGAGTGVRELFF
TRBV19	TRBJ2-3	.	TRBD2	TGTGCCAGTAGTATAGGGTGGCGGGAGGACGTCACAGATACGCAGTATTTT	CASSIGWREDVTDTQYF
TRBV14	TRBJ2-7	once	.	TGTGCCAGCAGCCAAGATCGGGCCTACGAGCAGTACTTC	CASSQDRAYEQYF
TRBV9	TRBJ1-1	once	.	TGTGCCAGCAGCGCGGGGACACCCATGGGGAACACTGAAGCTTTCTTT	CASSAGTPMGNTEAFF
TRBV30	TRBJ1-2	.	.	TGTGCCTGGAGTCCAGGACTGAGCTATGGCTACACCTTC	CAWSPGLSYGYTF
TRBV18	TRBJ2-7	.	.	TGTGCCAGCTCACCAGAGGCAGGGTTCGTCGAGCAGTACTTC	CASSPEAGFVEQYF
TRBV15	TRBJ2-5	.	.	TGTGCCACCAGTCCCGACCGGCGGAGGGCTGAGACCCAGTACTTC	CATSPDRRRAETQYF
TRBV27	TRBJ1-5	.	.	TGTGCCAGCAACCTACTCCCCGGTGGGCCCCAGCATTTT	CASNLLPGGPQHF
TRBV5-4	TRBJ1-2	.	TRBD1	TGTGCCAGCACCAGGACAGGGGACTATGGCTACACCTTC	CASTRTGDYGYTF
TRBV12-2	TRBJ2-5	.	.	TGTGCAAGTCGCTTAGCACTTGACAGGGGCCAAGAGACCCAGTACTTC	CASRLALDRGQETQYF
TRBV6-1	TRBJ2-7	.	.	TGTGCCAGCAGTGAACGGATAGGGGCGGGATACGAGCAGTACTTC	CASSERIGAGYEQYF
TRBV6-6	TRBJ2-1	.	TRBD2	TGTGCCAGCAGTTGGGCTAGCGGAGAAACAAATGAGCAGTTCTTC	CASSWASGETNEQFF
TRBV11-3	TRBJ1-2	.	TRBD1	TGTGCCAGCAGCGGAAGTCAGGGGGCGGGCTATGGCTACACCTTC	CASSGSQGAGYGYTF
TRBV19	TRBJ2-7	.	TRBD1	TGTGCCACCACAGGGGTGAGGTGGCCCTACGAGCAGTACTTC	CATTGVRWPYEQYF
TRBV9	TRBJ2-7	.	.	TGTGCCAGCAGCCCCGGGACATTTCAGAGCTACGAGCAGTACTTC	CASSPGTFQSYEQYF
TRBV27	TRBJ2-2	.	TRBD2	TGTGCCAGCAGTCAATCCGCGGGACTAGCGGTACACACCGGGGAGCTGTTTTTT	CASSQSAGLAVHTGELFF
TRBV5-1	TRBJ2-1	.	TRBD1	TGCGCCAGCAGCTCACTAGGACAGGTTTCAGGATATGAGCAGTTCTTC	CASSSLGQVSGYEQFF
TRBV11-2	TRBJ2-2	.	.	TGTGCCGGACCAGGGAACCTGGATTTCGCGAACACCGGGGAGCTGTTTTTT	CAGPGNLDFANTGELFF
TRBV2	TRBJ1-2	.	.	TGTGCCAGCAGTGACGAGACGGGCTATGGCTACACCTTC	CASSDETGYGYTF
TRBV4-1	TRBJ2-7	once	.	TGCGCCAGCAGCCTGAAAGCAGAGGGTGCCTCCTACGAGCAGTACTTC	CASSLKAEGASYEQYF
TRBV30	TRBJ1-1	.	.	TGTGCCTGGAGTGTAGGCAGGGGCACTGAAGCTTTCTTT	CAWSVGRGTEAFF
TRBV19	TRBJ1-1	.	TRBD1	TGTGCCAGTAGTATAGGACAGGGGACGTTCACTGAAGCTTTCTTT	CASSIGQGTFTEAFF
TRBV6-6	TRBJ1-5	.	.	TGTGCCAGCAGTCTCCCGGGTCGCAATCAGCCCCAGCATTTT	CASSLPGRNQPQHF
TRBV28	TRBJ2-7	.	TRBD1	TGTGCCACCCTGTCGGGACAGGTATACGAGCAGTACTTC	CATLSGQVYEQYF
TRBV11-3	TRBJ2-5	.	.	TGTGCCAGCAGCCCTTCCCTCCGATCCGGACCCGGGGGGACCCAGTACTTC	CASSPSLRSGPGGTQYF
TRBV5-6	TRBJ1-5	.	.	TGTGCCAGCAATCCACAGGGAAGCAATCAGCCCCAGCATTTT	CASNPQGSNQPQHF
TRBV2	TRBJ2-1	few	TRBD2	TGTGCCAGCAATAGCGGGAGGGTCTACAATGAGCAGTTCTTC	CASNSGRVYNEQFF
TRBV28	TRBJ1-5	.	.	TGTGCCAGCAGTTTGAGGGGAGGAGGACGGGGCAATCAGCCCCAGCATTTT	CASSLRGGGRGNQPQHF
TRBV5-6	TRBJ2-1	.	TRBD2	TGTGCCAGCAGCTCTATTCGGACTAGCGGGAACAATGAGCAGTTCTTC	CASSSIRTSGNNEQFF
TRBV11-3	TRBJ2-3	.	.	TGTGCCAGCAGCCTCGTAGGAGTCGGCACAGATACGCAGTATTTT	CASSLVGVGTDTQYF
TRBV11-2	TRBJ2-1	.	TRBD2	TGTGCCAGCAGCTTACCCCGCCCCCAGACTAGCGGGAACATGAATGAGCAGTTCTTC	CASSLPRPQTSGNMNEQFF
TRBV6-7	TRBJ2-1	.	TRBD1	TGTGCCAGCAGTCGGGGACAGGGCAATGAGCAGTTCTTC	CASSRGQGNEQFF
TRBV7-3	TRBJ2-3	.	TRBD1	TGTGCCAGCAGCCAATCGGACAGGGGAGCAGATACGCAGTATTTT	CASSQSDRGADTQYF
TRBV27	TRBJ1-1	.	TRBD1	TGTGCCAGCAGTTTAGGACAGGGGGCGAGGACTGAAGCTTTCTTT	CASSLGQGARTEAFF
TRBV7-3	TRBJ2-2	few	.	TGTGCCAGCAGCTTAGCCAGGGATAACACCGGGGAGCTGTTTTTT	CASSLARDNTGELFF
TRBV11-2	TRBJ2-1	.	TRBD2	TGTGCCAGCAGCTTTACGAGGACTAGCGGGAATGAGCAGTTCTTC	CASSFTRTSGNEQFF
TRBV7-2	TRBJ1-3	.	.	TGTGCCAGCAGCTATAAATGGGGGGACACCATATATTTT	CASSYKWGDTIYF
TRBV7-8	TRBJ1-6	.	.	TGTGCCAGCAGCCCGAGTCTTTACTCCTATAATTCACCCCTCCACTTT	CASSPSLYSYNSPLHF
TRBV5-6	TRBJ2-1	.	.	TGTGCCAGCAGCCCGCCGGGGGCGGGAGCGGGCAATGAGCAGTTCTTC	CASSPPGAGAGNEQFF